This T cell receptor beta chain stems from a study of T-cell reconstitution after alpha-beta-depleted transplantation in children. Unique molecular identifiers were built into the TCRbeta library. In TCRdb, the PCR reads were re-called with MiXCR into one record per CDR3 protein. The table lists some 520,000 distinct CDR3 sequences, approximately 32% of them singletons. From germline, CDR1 is SSHAT and CDR2 FNYEAQ (reference sequence). CDR3 length equals 13 residues. With 4 bases removed from V and 3 bases from J, the gap between germline ends came to 6 bases. The material was PBMCs from the stem cell graft donor, obtained from the stem cell graft. The sequence derives from a human donor who donated a stem cell graft to a child with aplastic anemia. This rearrangement joins TRBV7-7 to TRBJ2-2; D gene unclear. The CDR3 loop reads CASSSSDTGELFF. CDR3 sequence (DNA): TGTGCCAGCAGCTCCAGTGACACCGGGGAGCTGTTTTTT.